In its sample, the clone carrying this T cell receptor (beta chain) was seen a few times. Antigen unknown. The germline gives CDR1 DFQATT, CDR2 SNEGSKA (reference sequence). V was pared by 1 base and J by 2 bases, with 14 bases between. CDR3 length: 15 residues. From RNA transcripts, TCR beta CDR3 regions were amplified. In the first-round RT-PCR of the TCR CDR3, the HTBI primer set was used. MiXCR, run by TCRdb on the multiplex PCR reads, gives a single entry per CDR3 protein. This sample has more than 600,000 distinct CDR3 sequences, with roughly 15% found just once. Aged 18 to 65, the patients had hyperthyroidism that was newly diagnosed and had lasted under 2 months. Clinical symptoms, serum thyroxine and TRAb, thyroid ultrasound and orbital computed tomography together formed the diagnostic basis. This record comes from a study of T cells in Graves' hyperthyroidism and ophthalmopathy. General study results and limits: The model foresaw ophthalmopathy a median around 6.8 months prior to onset.

Sequences were obtained from blood. The chain uses TRBV20-1 and TRBJ1-2; D gene ambiguous. The TCR comes from a man aged 18 to 30 with Graves' hyperthyroidism. In DNA, the CDR3 is TGCAGTGCTAGAGCCCTTTCGTTGGAGAACTATGGCTACACCTTC. It translates to CSARALSLENYGYTF.